The rows below give T cell receptor beta chains drawn from one sample of a study of read filtering for tumor transcriptome and immune sequencing. TCRdb re-called the reads with MiXCR, one entry per CDR3 protein. The table has tens of thousands of distinct CDR3 sequences, roughly 20% seen once; the top ten hold roughly a sixth. The sample was a population of CD138-negative cells sorted from bone marrow. The receptors were sampled from a donor at least 40 years old with multiple myeloma. The CDR3 runs from the conserved cysteine through the conserved F or W. D genes are given only for firm matches. Some rows mark clone size as missing; the rest say once, few, many or name a class of expanded clone.

many | TRBJ2-2 | TRBD1 | TRBV19 | CASIPRTGGTGELFF | TGTGCCAGTATACCCCGGACAGGGGGTACCGGGGAGCTGTTTTTT
many | TRBJ2-1 | . | TRBV19 | CASSSRLDEQFF | TGTGCCAGTAGTTCCAGGCTCGATGAGCAGTTCTTC
many | TRBJ2-5 | TRBD2 | TRBV11-2 | CASGGTSGRGKTQYF | TGTGCCAGCGGGGGGACTAGCGGGAGGGGAAAGACCCAGTACTTC
many | TRBJ1-5 | TRBD1 | TRBV7-8 | CASSLSGTVSNQPQHF | TGTGCCAGCAGCTTATCCGGGACAGTTAGCAATCAGCCCCAGCATTTT
few | TRBJ2-2 | TRBD1 | TRBV4-1 | CASSQDQGEYRELFF | TGCGCCAGCAGCCAAGACCAGGGGGAGTACCGGGAGCTGTTTTTT
many | TRBJ1-1 | . | TRBV29-1 | CSVEVGAGTEAFF | TGCAGCGTTGAGGTGGGGGCCGGCACTGAAGCTTTCTTT
many | TRBJ2-6 | . | TRBV20-1 | CSAIYGLGSGANVLTF | TGCAGTGCTATATATGGGTTAGGCTCTGGGGCCAACGTCCTGACTTTC
many | TRBJ2-5 | . | TRBV28 | CASSSFMGADFNLETQYF | TGTGCCAGCAGTTCTTTTATGGGGGCGGATTTTAACTTAGAGACCCAGTACTTC
many | TRBJ2-1 | TRBD2 | TRBV27 | CASSFAIAGAANEQFF | TGTGCCAGCAGTTTCGCCATAGCGGGAGCGGCCAATGAGCAGTTCTTC
many | TRBJ2-1 | TRBD2 | TRBV29-1 | CSVDGTSGYNEQFF | TGCAGCGTTGATGGGACTAGCGGCTACAATGAGCAGTTCTTC
many | TRBJ2-1 | . | TRBV3-1 | CASSQAGYNEQFF | TGTGCCAGCAGCCAAGCGGGCTACAATGAGCAGTTCTTC
many | TRBJ1-1 | TRBD1 | TRBV2 | CASRRGRGTEAFF | TGTGCCAGCAGAAGGGGGCGCGGGACTGAAGCTTTCTTT
few | TRBJ1-1 | . | TRBV20-1 | CSARGEGTAFF | TGCAGTGCTAGGGGGGAAGGGACAGCTTTCTTT
many | TRBJ2-7 | . | TRBV5-6 | CASSLGQKNYEQYF | TGTGCCAGCAGCTTGGGTCAAAAGAACTACGAGCAGTACTTC
medium-sized | TRBJ2-1 | TRBD2 | TRBV4-1 | CASSRLAGNEQFF | TGCGCCAGCAGCCGACTAGCGGGAAATGAGCAGTTCTTC
many | TRBJ2-7 | TRBD1 | TRBV12-3/TRBV12-4 | CASSKQGLGYEQYF | TGTGCCAGCAGTAAACAGGGGCTAGGGTACGAGCAGTACTTC
many | TRBJ1-1 | TRBD1 | TRBV28 | CASSPQRGRRTEAFF | TGTGCCAGCAGTCCACAGAGGGGGCGACGTACTGAAGCTTTCTTT
few | TRBJ2-3 | . | TRBV19 | CASRAGSTDTQYF | TGTGCCAGTAGGGCGGGAAGCACAGATACGCAGTATTTT
. | TRBJ1-2 | TRBD1 | TRBV2 | CASRTGASLSNYGYTF | TGTGCCAGCCGGACAGGGGCCTCTCTATCCAACTATGGCTACACCTTC
many | TRBJ2-5 | . | TRBV7-2 | CASSSWGRPQETQYF | TGTGCCAGCAGCTCCTGGGGGCGCCCACAAGAGACCCAGTACTTC
. | TRBJ2-2 | . | TRBV24-1 | CATSGLETRGTGELFF | TGTGCCACCAGTGGGTTGGAGACTAGAGGCACCGGGGAGCTGTTTTTT
many | TRBJ2-7 | TRBD2 | TRBV5-1 | CASSLVLAGSYEQYF | TGCGCCAGCAGCTTGGTCCTAGCGGGATCCTACGAGCAGTACTTC
. | TRBJ2-3 | . | TRBV6-1 | CASTERSRWDTQYF | TGTGCCAGCACTGAACGGTCCCGATGGGATACGCAGTATTTT
many | TRBJ1-1 | . | TRBV3-1 | CASSRSDSNTEAFF | TGTGCCAGCAGCCGATCTGACTCAAACACTGAAGCTTTCTTT
many | TRBJ2-1 | TRBD2 | TRBV19 | CASSPGLGNNEQFF | TGTGCCAGTAGTCCGGGACTAGGGAACAATGAGCAGTTCTTC
many | TRBJ2-7 | . | TRBV7-9 | CASRDGHSYEQYF | TGTGCCAGCAGGGACGGACACTCCTACGAGCAGTACTTC
many | TRBJ2-1 | TRBD2 | TRBV14 | CASSQRLAGNNEQFF | TGTGCCAGCAGCCAAAGACTAGCGGGGAACAATGAGCAGTTCTTC
. | TRBJ2-2 | . | TRBV29-1 | CSVVRGNTAELFF | TGCAGCGTTGTCAGGGGTAACACCGCGGAGCTGTTTTTT
. | TRBJ2-7 | . | TRBV7-2 | CASSLAGQAYEQYF | TGTGCCAGCAGCTTAGCGGGACAAGCCTACGAGCAGTACTTC
. | TRBJ2-1 | TRBD2 | TRBV11-2 | CASSLGTSRKTYDEQFF | TGTGCCAGCAGCTTAGGGACTAGCCGGAAGACCTACGATGAGCAGTTCTTC